This T cell receptor beta chain was retrieved from a study of identical twins. Study-level findings and limits: The abundant beta clonotypes from cord blood had fewer insertions, and memory repertoires had none of this.

Worth noting for this clonotype: The antigen is unknown.

All donors were healthy, and all were Caucasian. TCRdb reanalysed the 5' RACE reads using MiXCR and keeps one entry per CDR3 protein. Seen here are 500,000 to 550,000 distinct CDR3 sequences, around 24% observed once, and the top ten hold approximately 0.49%. Trimming shortened V by 1 base and J by 5 bases, and 14 bases separated the two germline ends. Germline loops: CDR1 LNHNV, CDR2 YYDKDF (reference sequence). This CDR3 has 15 residues. The sample also formed part of further work on yellow fever vaccine responses in identical twins. That source reports: A vaccine T cell response that seemed partly convergent and partly personalized was reported in twins.

The genes are TRBV15 and TRBJ1-1, with D possibly TRBD1 on 6 matching bases. This TCR derives from a young woman in good health. The sample was CD4+ T cells sorted from blood. This CDR3 is CATSRVAGVQTEAFF. The CDR3 region has the DNA TGTGCCACCAGCAGAGTGGCAGGGGTTCAGACTGAAGCTTTCTTT.